This passage covers 18 T cell receptor beta chains from one sample sequenced in a study of blood T cell repertoires in COVID-19 (TCRdb year 2020). The method behind the library was the immunoSEQ multiplex PCR assay. This immuneACCESS table, as held by TCRdb, lists in-frame sequences with V and J called but not all clones. Of the missing ones, under half trace to an unresolved V gene in checked studies; the others have no known cause. For this sample the table gives around 260,000 clones, of which around nine tenths were detected only once. The ten largest account for roughly 0.92% of the sample. The sequencing input was peripheral blood. Receptors originate from a woman in her thirties or forties who had recovered from COVID-19.

The rearrangement uses TRBV3-1 (or the pseudogene TRBV3-2) and TRBJ1-2; TRBD1 aligns across 8 bases. Germline CDR1 reads LGHDT; CDR2 reads YNNKEL (reference sequence). The CDR3 sequence is 16 residues long. The V and J ends lost 0 bases and 6 bases, in that order; junction bases with no gene match: 9. CDR3 amino acids: CASSQDLATGANGYTF. The CDR3 DNA follows: TGTGCCAGCAGCCAAGATCTAGCGACAGGGGCGAATGGCTACACCTTC.

V is TRBV3-1 (or the pseudogene TRBV3-2) and J is TRBJ1-2; D unclear. CDR3 size: 18 residues. V was trimmed by 1 base and J by 0 bases, leaving 18 bases between them. Germline assignment: CDR1 LGHDT and CDR2 YNNKEL (reference sequence). CDR3 nucleotide sequence: TGTGCCAGCAGCCAAGGCCGGCTTCGGGGAACGACTAACTATGGCTACACCTTC. This sequence encodes CASSQGRLRGTTNYGYTF.

A few counts support this clone. This chain connects TRBV5-1 to TRBJ2-5, with TRBD2 matching 9 bases. The CDR3 runs 15 residues. Trimming at V came to 5 bases and at J to 4 bases, leaving 9 bases not matched to a gene. In germline, CDR1 is SGHRS, CDR2 YFSETQ. Here the CDR3 DNA reads TGCGCCAGCAGTATGGGACTAGCCGGTGGAGAGACCCAGTACTTC. It translates to CASSMGLAGGETQYF. The full variable domain, in which reference TRBV5-1 and TRBJ2-5 provide the parts outside the CDR3, is KAGVTQTPRYLIKTRGQQVTLSCSPISGHRSVSWYQQTPGQGLQFLFEYFSETQRNKGNFPGRFSGRQFSNSRSEMNVSTLELGDSALYLCASSMGLAGGETQYFGPGTRLLVL.

The chain recombines TRBV3-1 (or the pseudogene TRBV3-2) with TRBJ1-6; D unclear. Germline V lookup: CDR1 LGHDT, CDR2 YNNKEL (reference sequence). The length of the CDR3 is 14 residues. Trimming removed 1 base from V and 11 bases from J, with 12 bases in between. The CDR3 bases are TGTGCCAGCAGCCAAGGGTCCAGCGGGCCACCCCTCCACTTT. It encodes CASSQGSSGPPLHF.

The gene calls are TRBV19 and TRBJ2-7, with a weak D call TRBD2 (6 bases). V lost 4 bases, J lost 5 bases, and 15 bases lay in between. CDR3 length equals 14 residues. Germline CDR1 reads LNHDA; CDR2 reads SQIVND (reference sequence). CDR3 residues: CASSTPGLRDEQYF. The CDR3, as DNA: TGTGCCAGTAGTACCCCGGGACTCCGCGACGAGCAGTACTTC.

The rearrangement links TRBV6-4 to TRBJ1-2, with TRBD1 matching 8 bases. The V gene end was trimmed by 3 bases and the J gene end by 8 bases; junction bases not matched to a gene: 5. Per germline, CDR1 MRHNA and CDR2 SNTAGT. The CDR3 covers 13 residues. CDR3 in DNA: TGTGCCAGCAGTGAAGCAGGGGGCTTGGGCTACACCTTC. Translation gives CASSEAGGLGYTF.

The V and J genes are TRBV7-8 and TRBJ2-2; 7 bases match TRBD2. Germline V gives CDR1 SGHVS, CDR2 FQNEAQ. This CDR3 is built from 15 residues. V was pared by 3 bases and J by 5 bases, with 6 bases of the junction left unmatched. The CDR3 region has the DNA TGTGCCAGCAGCTTTTCGCGGGAGCGTACCGGGGAGCTGTTTTTT. Protein product: CASSFSRERTGELFF.

The CDR3 sequence: CASSGERGTNTGELFF. In DNA form, the CDR3 reads TGTGCCAGCAGCGGGGAAAGGGGGACGAACACCGGGGAGCTGTTTTTT. The chain has TRBV9 and TRBJ2-2; possible D gene TRBD1, 6 bases. This CDR3 comprises 16 residues. Germline V gene lookup returns CDR1 SGDLS and CDR2 YYNGEE. V was shortened by 3 bases and J by 0 bases, with 12 bases between the two germline ends.

The chain uses TRBV18 and TRBJ1-6; 10 nucleotides agree with TRBD1. Germline values: CDR1 KGHSH, CDR2 LQKENI. V shed 5 bases, J shed 7 bases, and the junction held 8 bases outside the gene matches. This CDR3 region has 16 residues. The CDR3 DNA follows: TGTGCCAGCTCATCAGAGACGGGACAGGGGAATTCACCCCTCCACTTT. This codes for CASSSETGQGNSPLHF.

The rearrangement joins TRBV4-2 to TRBJ2-3, with 7 bases fitting TRBD2. The length of the CDR3 is 15 residues. CDR1 LGHNA and CDR2 YNFKEQ come from the germline V gene. With V trimmed by 3 bases and J by 1 base, 4 bases remained unmatched. CDR3 nucleotides: TGTGCCAGCAGCCAGGTTCTAGCGGGCACAGATACGCAGTATTTT. Its translation is CASSQVLAGTDTQYF.

This clone showed up just once. Additional DNA sequences in this sample encode the identical CDR3. The rearrangement joins TRBV29-1 to TRBJ2-7; 11 bases are a match to TRBD2. The CDR3 runs to 14 residues. CDR1 SQVTM and CDR2 ANQGSEA come from the germline V gene. V was pared by 4 bases and J by 2 bases, with 4 bases of the junction left unmatched. The CDR3 loop is CSVAGTSGTYEQYF. The CDR3, as DNA: TGCAGCGTTGCCGGGACTAGCGGCACCTACGAGCAGTACTTC.

The rearrangement links TRBV10-1 to TRBJ2-3; 10 nucleotides agree with TRBD1. The V gene end was trimmed by 0 bases and the J gene end by 5 bases; junction bases not matched to a gene: 5. There are 16 residues in the CDR3. Germline V gene sequence: CDR1 WNHNN, CDR2 SYGVQD (reference sequence). CDR3 in amino acids: CASSESGQGERDTQYF. CDR3 DNA sequence: TGCGCCAGCAGTGAGTCTGGACAGGGGGAAAGAGATACGCAGTATTTT.

CDR3: CASSYRDRVGYTF. In DNA, the CDR3 is TGTGCCAGCAGTTACAGGGACAGGGTCGGCTACACCTTC. The genes are TRBV6-2 or TRBV6-3 and TRBJ1-2, with 9 bases lining up with TRBD1. The CDR3 consists of 13 residues. With V trimmed by 2 bases and J by 8 bases, 3 bases remained unmatched. The germline V gene has CDR1 MNHEY and CDR2 SVGEGT.

This clone occurred once. CDR3 sequence (DNA): TGTGCCAGCAGCTTGGCCGGGACAGGGTTTCTGACCACTGAAGCTTTCTTT. This translates into CASSLAGTGFLTTEAFF. The chain joins TRBV5-4 to TRBJ1-1; 9 bases line up with TRBD1. Germline lookup yields CDR1 SGHNT and CDR2 YYREEE (reference sequence). V lost 0 bases and J lost 4; bases outside the gene matches: 10. The CDR3 length is 17 residues.

The rearrangement links TRBV6-5 to TRBJ2-7; a possible D gene is TRBD2 (5 bases). This CDR3 is built from 15 residues. Germline CDR1 and CDR2: MNHEY and SVGAGI. V dropped 2 bases and J dropped 7 bases, with 18 bases sitting between them. CDR3 sequence (DNA): TGTGCCAGCAGTTACAACCACGGGGTGGCTGGGGAGCAGTACTTC. It codes for CASSYNHGVAGEQYF.

The chain recombines TRBV4-1 with TRBJ1-2; weak D call: TRBD1 (5 bases). The CDR3 length is 13 residues. CDR1 is MGHRA and CDR2 is YSYEKL in the germline V gene. Trimming stripped 3 bases from V and 3 bases from J, with 8 bases between. As DNA, the CDR3 is TGCGCCAGCAGCCAGCTAGGGGACTATGGCTACACCTTC. It encodes CASSQLGDYGYTF.

The count of this clone is one. The genes are TRBV12-3 or TRBV12-4 and TRBJ1-2; D remains ambiguous. The CDR3 loop spans 13 amino acids. CDR3 loop: CASAAGDRYGYTF. The CDR3 region has the DNA TGTGCATCAGCAGCCGGAGATCGCTATGGCTACACCTTC.

About this clone: Mismatch with germline at one junction end may stem from a read error. The chain is built from TRBV5-6 and TRBJ2-3; D not certain. CDR1 and CDR2 (germline): SGHDT, YYEEEE. CDR3 length: 12 residues. Written as DNA, the CDR3 is TGTGCCAGCAGCTTGCTCACAGATAGGCAGTATTTT. Its translation is CASSLLTDRQYF.